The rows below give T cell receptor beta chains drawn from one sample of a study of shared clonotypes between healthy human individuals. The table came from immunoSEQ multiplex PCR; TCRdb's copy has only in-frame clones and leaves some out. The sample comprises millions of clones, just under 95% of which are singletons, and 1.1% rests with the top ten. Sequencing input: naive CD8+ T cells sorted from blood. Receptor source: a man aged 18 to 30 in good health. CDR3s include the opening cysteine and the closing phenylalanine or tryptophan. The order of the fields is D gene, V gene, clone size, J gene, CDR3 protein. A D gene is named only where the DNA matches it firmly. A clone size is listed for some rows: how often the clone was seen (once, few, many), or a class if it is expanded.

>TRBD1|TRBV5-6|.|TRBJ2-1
CASTFSLGTGGYGQFF
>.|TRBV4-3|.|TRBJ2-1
CASSQDFGEWRNEQFF
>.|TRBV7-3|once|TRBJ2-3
CASSSDSTDTQYF
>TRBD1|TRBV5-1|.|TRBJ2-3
CASSLAEGALTDTQYF
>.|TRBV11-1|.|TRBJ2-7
CASSLRESYEQYF
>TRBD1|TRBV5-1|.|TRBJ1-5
CASSLGTGSNQPQHF
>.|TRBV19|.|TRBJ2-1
CASSPPGTPNEQFF
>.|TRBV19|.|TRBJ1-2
CASSIGLSGYTF
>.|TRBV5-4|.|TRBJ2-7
CASSPGGYEQYF
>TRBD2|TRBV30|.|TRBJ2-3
CAWTLGASGTDTQYF
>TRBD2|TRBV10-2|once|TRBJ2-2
CASSILAGGTGELFF
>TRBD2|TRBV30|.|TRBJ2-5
CAWSPTGLAGETQYF
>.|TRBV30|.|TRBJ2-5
CAWGNQQGVETQYF
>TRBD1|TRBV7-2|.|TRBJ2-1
CASSTGTGDYNEQFF
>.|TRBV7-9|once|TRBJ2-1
CASSLVWPNEQFF
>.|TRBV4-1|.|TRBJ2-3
CASSQRGPNTDTQYF
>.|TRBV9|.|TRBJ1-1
CASSVAAGNTEAFF
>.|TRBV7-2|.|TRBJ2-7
CASTRLGGAQEQYF
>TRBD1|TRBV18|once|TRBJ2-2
CASSGQENPGELFF
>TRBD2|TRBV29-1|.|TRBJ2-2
CRKPASGPNTGELFF
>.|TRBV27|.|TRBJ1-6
CASSGVFSYNSPLHF
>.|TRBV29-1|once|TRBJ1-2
CSVEDAQRINYGYTF
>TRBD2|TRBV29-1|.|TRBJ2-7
CSVEVPGLAGTYEQYF
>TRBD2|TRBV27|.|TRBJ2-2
CASSPLGVAGGDGELFF
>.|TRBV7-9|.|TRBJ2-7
CASSSLAPEQYF
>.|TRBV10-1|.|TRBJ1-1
CASSETEGPEAFF
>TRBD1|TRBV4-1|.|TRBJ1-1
CASSQAGTAINTEAFF
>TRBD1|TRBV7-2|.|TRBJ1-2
CASSLRPGQPTANYGYTF
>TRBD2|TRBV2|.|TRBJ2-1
CASSVKREAGGPGDEQFF
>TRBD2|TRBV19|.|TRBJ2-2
CASSPLGGSPFELFF
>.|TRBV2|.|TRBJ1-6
CASSEQWSYNSPLHF
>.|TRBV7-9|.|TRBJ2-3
CASSGPRPKDKDTQYF
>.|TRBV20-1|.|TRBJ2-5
CSARDGGTQYF
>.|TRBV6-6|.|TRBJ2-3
CASSYSGTDTQYF
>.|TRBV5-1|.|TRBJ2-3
CASSGADRTDTQYF
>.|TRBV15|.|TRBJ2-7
CATSREVGEDEQYF